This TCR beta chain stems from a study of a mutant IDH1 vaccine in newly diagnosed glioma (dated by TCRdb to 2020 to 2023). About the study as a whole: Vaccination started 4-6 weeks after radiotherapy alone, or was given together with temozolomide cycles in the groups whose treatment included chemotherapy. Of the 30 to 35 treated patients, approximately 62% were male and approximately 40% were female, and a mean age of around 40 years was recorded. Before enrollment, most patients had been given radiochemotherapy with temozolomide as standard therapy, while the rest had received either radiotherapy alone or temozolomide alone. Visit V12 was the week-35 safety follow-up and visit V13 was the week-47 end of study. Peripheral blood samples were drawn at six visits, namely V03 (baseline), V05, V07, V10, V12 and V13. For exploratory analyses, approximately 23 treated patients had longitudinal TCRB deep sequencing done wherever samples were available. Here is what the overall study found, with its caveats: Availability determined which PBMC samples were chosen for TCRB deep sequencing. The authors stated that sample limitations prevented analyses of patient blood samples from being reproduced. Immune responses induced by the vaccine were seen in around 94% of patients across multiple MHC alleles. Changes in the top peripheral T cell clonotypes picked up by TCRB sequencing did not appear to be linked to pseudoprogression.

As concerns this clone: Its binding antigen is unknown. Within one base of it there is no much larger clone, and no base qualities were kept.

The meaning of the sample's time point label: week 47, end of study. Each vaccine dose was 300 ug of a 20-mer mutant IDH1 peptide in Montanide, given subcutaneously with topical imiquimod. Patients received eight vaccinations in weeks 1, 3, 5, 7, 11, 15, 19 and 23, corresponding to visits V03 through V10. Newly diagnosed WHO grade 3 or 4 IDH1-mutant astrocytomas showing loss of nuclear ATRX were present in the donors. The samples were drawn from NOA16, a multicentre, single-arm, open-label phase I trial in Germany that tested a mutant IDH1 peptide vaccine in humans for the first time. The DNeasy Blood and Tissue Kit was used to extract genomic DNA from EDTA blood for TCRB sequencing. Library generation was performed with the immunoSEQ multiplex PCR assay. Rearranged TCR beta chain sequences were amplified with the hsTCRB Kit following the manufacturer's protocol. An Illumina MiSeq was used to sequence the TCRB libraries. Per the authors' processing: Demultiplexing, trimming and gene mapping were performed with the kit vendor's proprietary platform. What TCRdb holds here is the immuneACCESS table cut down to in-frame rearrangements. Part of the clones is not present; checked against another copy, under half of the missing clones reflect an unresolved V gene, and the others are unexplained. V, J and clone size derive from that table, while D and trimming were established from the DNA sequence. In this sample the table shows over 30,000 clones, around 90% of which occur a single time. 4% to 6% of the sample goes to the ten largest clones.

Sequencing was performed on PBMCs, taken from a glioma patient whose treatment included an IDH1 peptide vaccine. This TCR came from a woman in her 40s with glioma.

Here the CDR3 is given as CASSQDAYGGSSYEQYF. The sequenced DNA: TGTGCCAGCAGCCAAGACGCTTACGGGGGGAGCTCCTACGAGCAGTACTTC. The chain uses TRBV4-2 and TRBJ2-7, and 7 junction bases match TRBD2. CDR3 length: 17 amino acids, cysteine to phenylalanine. CDR3 DNA only is kept here, 51 bases in frame from base 1. Reading the germline V gene gives CDR1 LGHNA and CDR2 YNFKEQ. Germline trimming: 0 bases from V, 0 bases from J; junction bases outside gene matches: 8.